What follows are 7 T cell receptor beta chains derived from one specimen sequenced in a study of technical replicates of blood from a few donors. Profiling relied on immunoSEQ multiplex PCR, and the TCRdb table lists in-frame clones only, not all of them. This table holds about 68,000 clones, about 97% found once. The sequencing input was T cells isolated from PBMCs. Receptors originate from a human donor in good health.

This chain connects TRBV13 to TRBJ2-1; maybe TRBD1 (6 bases). Trimming left V 5 bases short and J 4 bases short, with 6 bases between. Germline V lookup: CDR1 PRHDT, CDR2 FYEKMQ (reference sequence). This CDR3 has 12 amino acids. CDR3 in amino acids: CASSQGYNEQFF. The CDR3 region has the DNA TGTGCCAGCAGCCAGGGGTACAATGAGCAGTTCTTC.

The J gene is TRBJ2-7, the V gene TRBV7-2, with D possibly being TRBD2 (5 bases). V gave up 6 bases and J gave up 4 bases, with 19 bases separating them. Germline V lookup: CDR1 SGHTA, CDR2 FQGNSA. CDR3 length equals 15 residues. The CDR3 DNA reads TGTGCCAGCAGTTTATCGGCCGGGGTCACTTACGAGCAGTACTTC. This gives the protein CASSLSAGVTYEQYF. Filled out from reference TRBV7-2 and TRBJ2-7, the complete variable domain reads GAGVSQSPSNKVTEKGKDVELRCDPISGHTALYWYRQSLGQGLEFLIYFQGNSAPDKSGLPSDRFSAERTGGSVSTLTIQRTQQEDSAVYLCASSLSAGVTYEQYFGPGTRLTVT.

The rearrangement links TRBV6-1 to TRBJ2-7; D gene unclear. The germline V gene has CDR1 MNHNS and CDR2 SASEGT. The V end lost 5 bases, the J end lost 1 base, and 6 bases lay between the germline ends. The CDR3 is 12 amino acids. CDR3 DNA sequence: TGTGCCAGCAGTATACTTTCCTACGAGCAGTACTTC. Translation gives CASSILSYEQYF.

CDR3 loop: CSASAGPQYF. The CDR3 nucleotides are TGCAGTGCTAGCGCGGGTCCTCAGTACTTC. The chain is built from TRBV20-1 and TRBJ2-4; possibly TRBD2 for D (5 bases). This CDR3 contains 10 residues. The V gene's germline CDR1 is DFQATT and CDR2 SNEGSKA (reference sequence). V gave up 3 bases and J gave up 12 bases, with 9 bases separating them.

The rearrangement joins TRBV28 to TRBJ2-3, with D perhaps TRBD2 (5 bases). Germline V gene data show CDR1 as MDHEN and CDR2 as SYDVKM. V lost 9 bases, J lost 2 bases, and 24 bases lay in between. The CDR3 contains 17 residues. The CDR3, as DNA: TGTGCCAGTTTCCCCCGGCGGGCCCGAGCCTACACAGATACGCAGTATTTT. It specifies CASFPRRARAYTDTQYF.

The chain joins TRBV19 to TRBJ1-5, with 8 bases that match TRBD1. J lost 2 bases, V lost 5 bases, and 2 bases had no gene match. The CDR3 runs to 14 residues. The germline CDR1 and CDR2 sequences are LNHDA and SQIVND (reference sequence). In nucleotides, the CDR3 is TGTGCCAGTAGTGCGGGACAGGGCAATCAGCCCCAGCATTTT. It yields the protein CASSAGQGNQPQHF. Full variable domain (outside the CDR3, taken from reference TRBV19 and TRBJ1-5): DGGITQSPKYLFRKEGQNVTLSCEQNLNHDAMYWYRQDPGQGLRLIYYSQIVNDFQKGDIAEGYSVSREKKESFPLTVTSAQKNPTAFYLCASSAGQGNQPQHFGDGTRLSIL.

The chain employs TRBV5-1 and TRBJ2-7; D is uncertain. Germline V gene data show CDR1 as SGHRS and CDR2 as YFSETQ. The CDR3 is made up of 16 amino acids. The germline V and J ends were trimmed by 0 bases and 0 bases, with 13 bases remaining between them. The CDR3 loop is CASSLAFDLFSYEQYF. The CDR3 DNA is TGCGCCAGCAGCTTGGCCTTCGACTTATTCTCCTACGAGCAGTACTTC.